Each of the 2 T cell receptor beta chains below was sequenced from the same sample in a study of blood T cell repertoires in COVID-19. This table comes from immunoSEQ multiplex PCR, and its TCRdb copy is limited to in-frame clones, with some not included. The data show about 50,000 clones, roughly 88% seen once. Sequencing was carried out using peripheral blood. These receptor sequences come from a woman between 55 and 75 years old with acute or convalescent COVID-19.

The chain links TRBV18 to TRBJ1-2; D remains ambiguous. Trimming shortened V by 0 bases and J by 1 base, and 12 bases separated the two germline ends. The CDR3 has 16 amino acids. In germline, CDR1 is KGHSH, CDR2 LQKENI. The CDR3 region is CASSPPEGHRNYGYTF. CDR3 DNA sequence: TGTGCCAGCTCACCACCTGAGGGTCACCGTAACTATGGCTACACCTTC.

The chain uses TRBV27 and TRBJ1-2; D unclear. The V gene's germline CDR1 is MNHEY and CDR2 SMNVEV (reference sequence). The CDR3 loop spans 13 amino acids. Trimming pared 6 bases from V and 7 bases from J, leaving 15 bases between. CDR3 loop: CASSLSTAGGYTF. CDR3 DNA sequence: TGTGCCAGCAGCCTCTCCACGGCGGGTGGCTACACCTTC.